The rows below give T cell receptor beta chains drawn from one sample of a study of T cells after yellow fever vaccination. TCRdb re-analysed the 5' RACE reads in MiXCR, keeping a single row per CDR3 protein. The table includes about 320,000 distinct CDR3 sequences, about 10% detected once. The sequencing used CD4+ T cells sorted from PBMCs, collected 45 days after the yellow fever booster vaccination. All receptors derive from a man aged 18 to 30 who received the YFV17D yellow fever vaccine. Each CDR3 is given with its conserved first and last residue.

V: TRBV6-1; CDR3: CATDHRPGHWGSNSPLHF
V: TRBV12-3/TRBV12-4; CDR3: CASSLDQSTPQHF
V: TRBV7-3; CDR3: CAPGGEYSPLHF
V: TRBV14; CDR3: CASSLTHPASGGQFF
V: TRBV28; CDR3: CASSVPGYEQFF
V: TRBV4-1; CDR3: CASSQRTGTGGGQPQHF
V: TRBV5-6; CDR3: CASSLAWGETQYF
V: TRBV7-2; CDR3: CASTLHASDEQFF
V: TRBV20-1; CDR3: CSARGAADNEQFF
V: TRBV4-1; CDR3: CASSQVSGSPLHF
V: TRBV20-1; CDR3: CSAAPWPPNEKLFF
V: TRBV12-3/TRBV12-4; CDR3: CASSFPASGGEQYF
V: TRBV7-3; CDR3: CASSLRQDNEQFF
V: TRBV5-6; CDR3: CASSSPGAWETQYF
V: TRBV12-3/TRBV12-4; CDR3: CAGSWTGGYEQYF
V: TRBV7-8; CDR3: CASTLDTDTQYF
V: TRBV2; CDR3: CASSDDSPMGGYTF
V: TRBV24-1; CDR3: CATSDYEGMSTGELFF
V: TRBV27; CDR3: CASSFSGTQATNEKLFF
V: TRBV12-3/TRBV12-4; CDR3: CASSRQLRNEKLFF
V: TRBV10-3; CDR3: CAIRGGATNEKLFF
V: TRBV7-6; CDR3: CASSLYRVTKETQYF
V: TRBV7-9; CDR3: CASSLKRGGLDEQFF
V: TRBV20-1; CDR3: CSALPGYTF
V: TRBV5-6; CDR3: CASTVAGGSGYQPQHF
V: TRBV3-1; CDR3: CASSRWLAGNTDTQYF
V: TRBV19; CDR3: CATLGQGRDEQFF
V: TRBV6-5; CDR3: CASRTPGSNYGYTF
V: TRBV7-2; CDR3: CASSARVSETQYF
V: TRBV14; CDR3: CASSPKPGQLNTEAFF
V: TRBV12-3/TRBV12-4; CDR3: CASSSGTDYTEAFF
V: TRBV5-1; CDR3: CASSLEGPTGNTIYF
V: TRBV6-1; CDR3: CASRDEKLFF
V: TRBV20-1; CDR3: CSAWTKVRSNYGYTF
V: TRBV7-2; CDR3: CASSFFGQGAYYGYTF
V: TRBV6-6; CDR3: CASAPQGTEAFF
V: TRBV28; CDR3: CASSFRRVTEAFF
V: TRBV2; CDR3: CASRYLGQGNTF
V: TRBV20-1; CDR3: CSARGRVSYNEQFF
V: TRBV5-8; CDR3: CACSLFFSYNSPLHF
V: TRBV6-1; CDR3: CASSEKGARNEQYF
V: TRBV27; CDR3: CASSSPPGYDTEAFF
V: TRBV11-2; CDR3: CASSLVRGTPVTQYF
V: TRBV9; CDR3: CASSVGLTVSYNEQFF
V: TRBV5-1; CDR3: CASSLSRQPLGPETQYF
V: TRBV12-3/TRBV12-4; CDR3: CASSFSVVEEKLFF
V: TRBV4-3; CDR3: CASSQSDRAYGYTF
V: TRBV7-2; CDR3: CASSPGGWEQFF
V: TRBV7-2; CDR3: CASSPRTGGLDNYGYTF
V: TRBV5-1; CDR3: CASSPMGLGANNEQFF